This entry lists 25 T cell receptor beta chains sequenced from one sample in a study of beta chain features in type 1 diabetes. Points from the study as a whole: For Type 1 diabetes patients, all four CD4+ subsets carried TCRB CDR3s that were moderately but significantly shorter.

These TCRs are of unknown antigen specificity. Expressed TCRB transcripts were sequenced because the isolated RNA had all been reverse transcribed beforehand. Profiling relied on immunoSEQ multiplex PCR, and the TCRdb table lists in-frame clones only, not all of them. The sample yields some 170,000 clones, roughly 63% seen once. Input material: naive CD4+ T cells from blood. The receptors derive from a man aged 30-40 years with type 1 diabetes.

This clone has only a few counts. The chain joins TRBV19 to TRBJ1-1; 7 nucleotides align to TRBD1. The CDR3 extends over 14 amino acids. The germline CDR1 and CDR2 sequences are LNHDA and SQIVND (reference sequence). The junction had 3 bases not matched to a gene; V was cut back by 4 bases and J by 1 base. CDR3 protein: CASSTGQKNTEAFF. The DNA for the CDR3 is TGTGCCAGTAGTACGGGACAGAAGAACACTGAAGCTTTCTTT.

The genes are TRBV10-3 and TRBJ2-7, with 10 bases that match TRBD1. The germline gives CDR1 ENHRY, CDR2 SYGVKD. The CDR3 has 14 amino acids. Trimming cost V 7 bases and J 3 bases; bases outside gene matches: 6. CDR3 region: CAINNDRGLYEQYF. In DNA, the CDR3 is TGTGCCATCAACAATGACAGGGGGCTCTACGAGCAGTACTTC.

In its sample, this clone was seen a few times. This chain uses TRBV29-1 with TRBJ2-1; D is uncertain. CDR1 and CDR2 from the germline V gene are SQVTM and ANQGSEA. Trimming left V 4 bases short and J 0 bases short, with 10 bases between. CDR3 length: 14 amino acids. The CDR3 DNA sequence: TGCAGCGTTGTTCGCGACAACTCCTACAATGAGCAGTTCTTC. The encoded protein is CSVVRDNSYNEQFF.

To note about this clone: The sample has other DNA sequences that encode this CDR3 too. This rearrangement joins TRBV9 to TRBJ2-7; maybe TRBD1 (5 bases). V shed 0 bases and J shed 2 bases, with 9 bases lying between them. CDR3 size: 14 residues. The germline gives CDR1 SGDLS, CDR2 YYNGEE. In DNA form, the CDR3 reads TGTGCCAGCAGCGTAGGGCAGGGTGCCTACGAGCAGTACTTC. This sequence encodes CASSVGQGAYEQYF.

The rearrangement joins TRBV11-2 to TRBJ2-7; no firm D call. Trimming removed 1 base from V and 9 bases from J, with 10 bases in between. In germline, CDR1 is SGHAT, CDR2 FQNNGV. The CDR3 has 12 amino acids. The CDR3 DNA follows: TGTGCCAGCAGCTTAGGAGAGCAGTTGCAGTACTTC. This codes for CASSLGEQLQYF.

CDR3 in amino acids: CSVEDLYEQYF. CDR3 DNA: TGCAGCGTTGAAGATCTGTACGAGCAGTACTTC. The genes are TRBV29-1 and TRBJ2-7; D is unclear. The V end lost 0 bases, the J end lost 4 bases, and 4 bases lay between the germline ends. The CDR3 consists of 11 residues. From germline, CDR1 is SQVTM and CDR2 ANQGSEA.

The chain recombines TRBV29-1 with TRBJ1-2, with D possibly TRBD1 on 5 matching bases. In germline, CDR1 is SQVTM, CDR2 ANQGSEA. Trimming took 6 bases from V and 4 from J, leaving 15 bases between them. This CDR3 has 13 amino acids. This CDR3 is CSVTIFDSYGYTF. The CDR3 DNA follows: TGCAGCGTGACTATTTTTGACAGCTATGGCTACACCTTC.

The table lists this clone with a few counts. The CDR3 coding sequence is TGTGCCTGGAGTGTACGAAGGGGACTAGAGATAGCGACCCAGTACTTC. Protein product: CAWSVRRGLEIATQYF. The J gene is TRBJ2-5, the V gene TRBV30, with 8 bases lining up with TRBD2. The CDR3 spans 16 residues. With 0 bases clipped from V and 7 bases from J, the junction kept 13 bases outside the gene matches. Germline assignment: CDR1 GTSNPN and CDR2 SVGIG (reference sequence).

The rearrangement joins TRBV30 to TRBJ2-2, with D perhaps matching TRBD1 (5 bases). Germline-derived CDR1 and CDR2 are GTSNPN and SVGIG (reference sequence). CDR3 length: 17 residues. Trimming pared 0 bases from V and 0 bases from J, leaving 14 bases between. The CDR3 protein is CAWSVKGKIPNTGELFF. As DNA, the CDR3 is TGTGCCTGGAGTGTAAAGGGGAAAATCCCGAACACCGGGGAGCTGTTTTTT.

V usage is TRBV7-2 and J usage is TRBJ2-5; D ambiguous. The CDR3 extends over 14 amino acids. Trimming left V 3 bases short and J 0 bases short, with 8 bases between. Germline assignment: CDR1 SGHTA and CDR2 FQGNSA. CDR3 amino acids: CASSFGIHQETQYF. The CDR3 nucleotides read TGTGCCAGCAGCTTCGGCATACACCAAGAGACCCAGTACTTC.

This clone has more than one count but fewer than ten. The J gene is TRBJ2-2, the V gene TRBV9; the D is unclear. Trimming cost V 5 bases and J 0 bases, with 8 bases left between them. The CDR3 covers 14 residues. Germline CDR1 and CDR2: SGDLS and YYNGEE. CDR3 coding DNA: TGTGCCAGCAGGGTGGCAGCGAACACCGGGGAGCTGTTTTTT. It translates to CASRVAANTGELFF.

This clone was seen a few times. The rearrangement uses TRBV11-3 and TRBJ2-2, with 8 bases matching TRBD2. This CDR3 region has 16 residues. V was pared by 5 bases and J by 3 bases, with 8 bases of the junction left unmatched. Germline CDR1 is SGHNT and CDR2 is YENEEA. The CDR3 sequence is CASSPPGLADTGELFF. The CDR3 bases are TGTGCCAGCAGCCCCCCCGGACTAGCAGACACCGGGGAGCTGTTTTTT.

The chain uses TRBV7-2 and TRBJ2-2; 7 positions agree with TRBD1. Germline values: CDR1 SGHTA, CDR2 FQGNSA. The trim removed 2 bases at V and 7 bases at J, leaving 7 bases unmatched. CDR3 length equals 15 residues. CDR3 nucleotides: TGTGCCAGCAGCTTATTGGACAGGATTGGCGGGGAGCTGTTTTTT. It encodes CASSLLDRIGGELFF.

V is TRBV10-1 and J is TRBJ2-4; TRBD2 matches 7 bases. With V trimmed by 7 bases and J by 8 bases, 8 bases remained unmatched. This CDR3 spans 13 amino acids. Germline V gene lookup returns CDR1 WNHNN and CDR2 SYGVQD (reference sequence). CDR3 sequence reads: CASKAREGDIQYF. The DNA for the CDR3 is TGCGCCAGCAAGGCTAGGGAGGGAGACATTCAGTACTTC.

The chain recombines TRBV19 with TRBJ2-7, with 7 bases identical to TRBD1. Per the germline V gene, CDR1 is LNHDA and CDR2 is SQIVND (reference sequence). CDR3 length equals 15 residues. The trim removed 5 bases at V and 2 bases at J, leaving 9 bases unmatched. The CDR3 protein is CASSQVLGGPYEQYF. The CDR3 DNA reads as TGTGCCAGTAGTCAAGTCCTAGGGGGCCCCTACGAGCAGTACTTC. The variable domain in full, with the rest retrieved from reference TRBV19 and TRBJ2-7, is DGGITQSPKYLFRKEGQNVTLSCEQNLNHDAMYWYRQDPGQGLRLIYYSQIVNDFQKGDIAEGYSVSREKKESFPLTVTSAQKNPTAFYLCASSQVLGGPYEQYFGPGTRLTVT.

This clone appeared a few times. The V gene is TRBV29-1, the J gene TRBJ2-5, with TRBD1 matching over 8 bases. CDR3 length: 12 residues. J lost 6 bases, V lost 6 bases, and 6 bases had no gene match. Germline CDR1 and CDR2: SQVTM and ANQGSEA. CDR3 loop: CSVRQGTQTQYF. The CDR3 nucleotides read TGCAGCGTGCGACAGGGGACCCAGACCCAGTACTTC.

V and J are TRBV4-3 and TRBJ2-5, with 12 bases fitting TRBD2. Unmatched junction bases numbered 6, after V lost 11 bases and J lost 5 bases. The CDR3 is made up of 13 amino acids. Per the germline V gene, CDR1 is LGHNA and CDR2 is YSLEER. CDR3 nucleotide sequence: TGCGCCTCCCGACTAGCGGGGGACGAGACCCAGTACTTC. Protein: CASRLAGDETQYF.

CDR3 DNA sequence: TGTGCCAGCAGTTACTCGACGGCCAACTATGGCTACACCTTC. As protein: CASSYSTANYGYTF. The genes are TRBV6-5 and TRBJ1-2; D is undetermined. V dropped 0 bases and J dropped 2 bases, with 7 bases sitting between them. Germline loops: CDR1 MNHEY, CDR2 SVGAGI. CDR3 length: 14 residues.

The chain combines TRBV20-1 with TRBJ1-1; D unresolved. V lost 6 bases and J lost 3, with 8 bases in between. The CDR3 is 11 amino acids. Germline CDR1 DFQATT, CDR2 SNEGSKA (reference sequence). This CDR3 reads CSARGYTEAFF. The CDR3 DNA is TGCAGTGCCCGCGGGTACACTGAAGCTTTCTTT.

This rearrangement joins TRBV30 to TRBJ2-3, with TRBD2 identical over 11 bases. CDR1 and CDR2 from the germline V gene are GTSNPN and SVGIG (reference sequence). The CDR3 is 12 residues long. V dropped 8 bases and J dropped 7; count of bases not matched to a gene: 5. CDR3: CAIAGGLNTQYF. CDR3 DNA sequence: TGTGCCATAGCGGGGGGGCTTAATACGCAGTATTTT.

The J gene is TRBJ2-1, the V gene TRBV30; 9 nucleotides agree with TRBD2. This CDR3 has 17 amino acids. Per germline, CDR1 GTSNPN and CDR2 SVGIG (reference sequence). The ends lost 1 base at V and 4 bases at J; junction bases unmatched: 11. The CDR3 region has the DNA TGTGCCTGGAGTGAAAGTCGCCAGCGGGGGGTATACAATGAGCAGTTCTTC. This encodes CAWSESRQRGVYNEQFF.

This chain joins TRBV7-2 and TRBJ2-2, with 8 nucleotides matching TRBD2. Per the germline V gene, CDR1 is SGHTA and CDR2 is FQGNSA. The length of the CDR3 is 16 residues. The V gene end was trimmed by 3 bases and the J gene end by 1 base; junction bases not matched to a gene: 4. The CDR3 region has the DNA TGTGCCAGCAGCTTTCTCCTAGCGGGGAACACCGGGGAGCTGTTTTTT. It encodes CASSFLLAGNTGELFF.

CDR3 DNA sequence: TGTGCCAGCAGTTACTCGAAGGCTCTACCCTACGAGCAGTACTTC. Translation gives CASSYSKALPYEQYF. The chain couples TRBV6-5 to TRBJ2-7; D not resolved. This CDR3 comprises 15 residues. Germline V CDR1 and CDR2: MNHEY, SVGAGI. V was cut by 0 bases and J by 2 bases, with 11 bases left in between.

The sample holds a few counts of this clone. V usage is TRBV7-2 and J usage is TRBJ2-5, with TRBD2 identical over 11 bases. The germline V gene has CDR1 SGHTA and CDR2 FQGNSA. The CDR3 runs 15 residues. J lost 7 bases, V lost 4 bases, and 8 bases had no gene match. CDR3 loop: CASSWTSGSPGTQYF. The CDR3 DNA reads TGTGCCAGCAGCTGGACTAGCGGGTCCCCTGGGACCCAGTACTTC. The full variable domain, completed using reference TRBV7-2 and TRBJ2-5, is GAGVSQSPSNKVTEKGKDVELRCDPISGHTALYWYRQSLGQGLEFLIYFQGNSAPDKSGLPSDRFSAERTGGSVSTLTIQRTQQEDSAVYLCASSWTSGSPGTQYFGPGTRLLVL.

Only one count was recorded for this clone. The chain couples TRBV7-6 to TRBJ2-3; no definite D call. With 2 bases removed from V and 4 bases from J, the gap between germline ends came to 7 bases. This CDR3 comprises 13 residues. Per germline, CDR1 SGHVS and CDR2 FNYEAQ. Written as DNA, the CDR3 is TGTGCCAGCAGCTTATTTAGGGCAGATACGCAGTATTTT. Residues: CASSLFRADTQYF.